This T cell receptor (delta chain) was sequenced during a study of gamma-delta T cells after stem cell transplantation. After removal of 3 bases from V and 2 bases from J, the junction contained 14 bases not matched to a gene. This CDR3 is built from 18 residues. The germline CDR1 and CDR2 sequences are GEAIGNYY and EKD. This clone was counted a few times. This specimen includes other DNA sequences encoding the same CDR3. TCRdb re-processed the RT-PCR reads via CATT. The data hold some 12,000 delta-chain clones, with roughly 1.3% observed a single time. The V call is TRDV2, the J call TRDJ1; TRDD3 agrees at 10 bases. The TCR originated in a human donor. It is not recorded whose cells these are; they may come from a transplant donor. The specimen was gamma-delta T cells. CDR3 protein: CACDPLLGDTLKTDKLIF. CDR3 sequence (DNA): TGTGCCTGTGACCCCCTCTTGGGGGATACCTTGAAGACCGATAAACTCATCTTT.